The entry below gives a single T cell receptor beta chain sequence along with its context. What it recognizes is unknown. TCRdb's copy holds only in-frame clones and misses some; the assay was immunoSEQ multiplex PCR. The sample lists about 100,000 clones; about 88% were seen once. This sample was included in a study of T cell responses to AZD1222 COVID-19 vaccine. Study-level points and caveats: In all cases, repertoires were sampled only after the peak T cell response.

Trimming pared 4 bases from V and 2 bases from J, leaving 11 bases between. The CDR3 is made up of 14 amino acids. The germline CDR1 and CDR2 sequences are MDHEN and SYDVKM. The sequencing used peripheral blood, collected on day 0 of AZD1222 vaccination. The rearrangement links TRBV28 to TRBJ1-2; maybe TRBD1 (5 bases). This receptor was taken from an adult in good health. CDR3 nucleotide sequence: TGTGCCAGCAGTTCCACGGGGCTCAACTATGGCTACACCTTC. Translated, it gives CASSSTGLNYGYTF.